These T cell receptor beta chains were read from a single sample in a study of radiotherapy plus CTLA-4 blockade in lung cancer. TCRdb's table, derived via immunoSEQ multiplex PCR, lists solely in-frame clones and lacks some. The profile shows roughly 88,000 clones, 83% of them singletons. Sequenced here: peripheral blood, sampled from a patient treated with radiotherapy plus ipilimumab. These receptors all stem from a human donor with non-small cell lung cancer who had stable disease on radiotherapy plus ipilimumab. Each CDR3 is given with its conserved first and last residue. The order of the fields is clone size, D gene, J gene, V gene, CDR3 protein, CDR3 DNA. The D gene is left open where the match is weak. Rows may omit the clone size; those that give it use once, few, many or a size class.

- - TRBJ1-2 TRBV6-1 CASTYPYGPTF TGTGCCAGCACCTACCCTTACGGACCAACCTTC
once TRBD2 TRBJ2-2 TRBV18 CASSTLAGGPLGTGELFF TGTGCCAGCTCGACACTAGCGGGGGGCCCTCTTGGCACCGGGGAGCTGTTTTTT
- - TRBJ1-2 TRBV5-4 CASSLGAVLLEANYGYTF TGTGCCAGCAGCTTGGGGGCCGTGTTATTGGAAGCTAACTATGGCTACACCTTC
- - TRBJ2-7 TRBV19 CASSIQTYYEQYF TGTGCCAGTAGTATACAGACCTACTACGAGCAGTACTTC
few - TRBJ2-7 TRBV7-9 CASSLRVDEQYF TGTGCCAGCAGCTTAAGGGTTGATGAGCAGTACTTC
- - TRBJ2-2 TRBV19 CAGATVPGELFF TGTGCCGGAGCGACAGTCCCCGGGGAGCTGTTTTTT
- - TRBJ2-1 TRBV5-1 CASSLGIPTGEQFF TGCGCCAGCAGCTTGGGGATACCGACTGGTGAGCAGTTCTTC
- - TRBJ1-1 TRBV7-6 CASSPRGLSEAFF TGTGCCAGCAGCCCCCGGGGTTTATCTGAAGCTTTCTTT
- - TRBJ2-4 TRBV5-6 CASSLTKLGNIQYF TGTGCCAGCAGCCTTACAAAGCTGGGAAACATTCAGTACTTC
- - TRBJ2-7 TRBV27 CASRKPGSTYEQYF TGTGCCAGCAGGAAGCCAGGGTCAACCTACGAGCAGTACTTC
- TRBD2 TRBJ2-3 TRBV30 CAWVGSGGASYTQYF TGTGCCTGGGTGGGTAGCGGGGGGGCCTCATATACGCAGTATTTT
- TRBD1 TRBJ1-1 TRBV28 CATEGQGLMTEAFF TGTGCCACCGAAGGACAGGGTTTGATGACTGAAGCTTTCTTT
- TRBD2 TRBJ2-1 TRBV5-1 CASSKGLAGGLYNEQFF TGCGCCAGCAGCAAGGGACTAGCGGGAGGCCTCTACAATGAGCAGTTCTTC
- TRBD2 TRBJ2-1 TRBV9 CASAARPGLAPYNEQFF TGTGCCAGCGCGGCCCGACCGGGACTAGCGCCCTACAATGAGCAGTTCTTC
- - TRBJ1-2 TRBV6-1 CASSDWDSFNYGYTF TGTGCCAGCAGTGACTGGGACTCTTTTAACTATGGCTACACCTTC
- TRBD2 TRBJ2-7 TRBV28 CASSITSAGVRYEQYF TGTGCCAGCAGTATCACTTCCGCGGGAGTTAGGTACGAGCAGTACTTC
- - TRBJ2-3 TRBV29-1 CSVVEVTVSTDTQYF TGCAGCGTTGTGGAGGTGACAGTAAGCACAGATACGCAGTATTTT
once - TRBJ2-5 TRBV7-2 CASSFGQVETQYF TGTGCCAGCAGCTTTGGACAAGTAGAGACCCAGTACTTC
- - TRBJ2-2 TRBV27 CASSSTGELFF TGTGCCAGCAGCAGCACCGGGGAGCTGTTTTTT
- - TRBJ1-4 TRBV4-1 CASSLQGSNEKLFF TGCGCCAGCAGCCTACAGGGTTCTAATGAAAAACTGTTTTTT
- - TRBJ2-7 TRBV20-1 CSARSYEQYF TGCAGTGCCCGCTCCTACGAGCAGTACTTC
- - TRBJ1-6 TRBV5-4 CASSLGQLYNSPLHF TGTGCCAGCAGCCTTGGACAGTTATATAATTCACCCCTCCACTTT
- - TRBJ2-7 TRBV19 CASSIGGAVPYEQYF TGTGCCAGTAGTATTGGGGGGGCGGTCCCCTACGAGCAGTACTTC
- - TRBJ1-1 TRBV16 CASSQLPWGMNTEAFF TGTGCCAGCAGCCAACTTCCTTGGGGCATGAACACTGAAGCTTTCTTT
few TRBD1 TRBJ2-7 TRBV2 CASSPTGFAYEQYF TGTGCCAGCAGTCCGACAGGGTTCGCCTACGAGCAGTACTTC
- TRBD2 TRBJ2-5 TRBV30 CACQGPLAGTQYF TGTGCCTGCCAGGGCCCTCTAGCGGGGACCCAGTACTTC
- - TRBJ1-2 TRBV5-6 CASSSDSIWGYTF TGTGCCAGCAGCTCAGACAGCATTTGGGGCTACACCTTC
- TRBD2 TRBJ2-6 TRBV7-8 CASSPQTSGYSGANVLTF TGTGCCAGCAGCCCGCAGACTAGCGGATACTCTGGGGCCAACGTCCTGACTTTC
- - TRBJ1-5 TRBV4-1 CASSQERGQKNQPQHF TGCGCCAGCAGCCAAGAGCGAGGGCAAAAAAATCAGCCCCAGCATTTT
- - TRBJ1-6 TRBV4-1 CASSQGGGNTSPLHF TGCGCCAGCAGCCAAGGGGGAGGGAATACATCACCCCTCCACTTT
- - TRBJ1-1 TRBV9 CASSVEMNTEAFF TGTGCCAGCAGCGTAGAGATGAACACTGAAGCTTTCTTT
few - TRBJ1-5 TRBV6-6 CASIDWGGNQPQHF TGTGCCAGCATCGACTGGGGGGGGAATCAGCCCCAGCATTTT
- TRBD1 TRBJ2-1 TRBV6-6 CASRKTGGADEQFF TGTGCCAGCAGAAAGACAGGGGGCGCGGATGAGCAGTTCTTC
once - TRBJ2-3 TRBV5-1 CASSLASTSTDTQYF TGCGCCAGCAGCTTGGCCTCTACCAGCACAGATACGCAGTATTTT
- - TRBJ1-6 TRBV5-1 CASSSAVANSPLHF TGCGCCAGCAGCTCCGCAGTAGCTAATTCACCCCTCCACTTT
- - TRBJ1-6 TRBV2 CASETYNSPLHF TGTGCCAGCGAAACCTATAATTCACCCCTCCACTTT
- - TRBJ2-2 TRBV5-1 CASSLASGVSTGELFF TGCGCCAGCAGCTTGGCCTCGGGAGTGAGCACCGGGGAGCTGTTTTTT
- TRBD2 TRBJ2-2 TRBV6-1 CASKASGANTGELFF TGTGCCAGCAAGGCTAGCGGGGCGAACACCGGGGAGCTGTTTTTT
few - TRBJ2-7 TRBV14 CASSPGYEQYF TGTGCCAGCAGCCCGGGGTACGAGCAGTACTTC
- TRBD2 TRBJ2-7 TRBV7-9 CASTRTTGGEQYF TGTGCCAGCACCCGGACCACGGGGGGCGAGCAGTACTTC
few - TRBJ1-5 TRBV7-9 CASSAGQYSNQPQHF TGTGCCAGCAGCGCCGGACAGTATAGCAATCAGCCCCAGCATTTT
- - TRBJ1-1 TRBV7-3 CASSLGLGTNTEAFF TGTGCCAGCAGCTTAGGTCTTGGAACCAACACTGAAGCTTTCTTT
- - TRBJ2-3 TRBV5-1 CASSSGTDTQYF TGCGCCAGCAGCTCAGGTACAGATACGCAGTATTTT
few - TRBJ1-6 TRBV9 CASGMQGLISPLHF TGTGCCAGCGGAATGCAGGGTTTAATTTCACCCCTCCACTTT
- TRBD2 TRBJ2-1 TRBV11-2 CASSNPREGEQFF TGTGCCAGCAGCAACCCGAGGGAGGGTGAGCAGTTCTTC
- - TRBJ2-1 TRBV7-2 CASSSSSRSYNEQFF TGTGCCAGCAGTTCTAGCAGCCGCTCCTACAATGAGCAGTTCTTC
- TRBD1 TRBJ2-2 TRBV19 CASKPGQGTGELFF TGTGCCAGTAAACCGGGACAGGGGACCGGGGAGCTGTTTTTT
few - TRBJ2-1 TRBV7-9 CASSLGQGLFF TGTGCCAGCAGCTTGGGGCAGGGACTGTTCTTC
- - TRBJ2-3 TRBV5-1 CASSLAYSGKPSDTQYF TGCGCCAGCAGCTTGGCTTATAGCGGCAAACCCTCAGATACGCAGTATTTT
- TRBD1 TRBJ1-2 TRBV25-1 CASSARQGSYGYTF TGTGCCAGCAGTGCCCGACAGGGGTCCTACGGCTACACCTTC
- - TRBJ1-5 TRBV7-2 CASSLGTFINQPQHF TGTGCCAGCAGCTTAGGGACATTTATCAATCAGCCCCAGCATTTT
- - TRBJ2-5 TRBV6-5 CASSYSGLETQYF TGTGCCAGCAGTTACTCGGGCCTGGAGACCCAGTACTTC
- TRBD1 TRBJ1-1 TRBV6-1 CATDRGGTEAFF TGTGCCACAGACAGGGGAGGCACTGAAGCTTTCTTT
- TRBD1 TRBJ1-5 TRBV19 CASSIGQVYQPQHF TGTGCCAGTAGTATCGGACAGGTGTATCAGCCCCAGCATTTT
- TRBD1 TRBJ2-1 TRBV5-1 CASSTGTGVNEQFF TGCGCCAGCAGCACCGGGACAGGGGTCAATGAGCAGTTCTTC